This T cell receptor beta chain was recovered during a study of T cell responses to AZD1222 COVID-19 vaccine. For this clone: What it binds is not known.

The V segment lost 6 bases and the J segment 0 bases; nucleotides outside the gene matches: 10. Germline V lookup: CDR1 MNHEY, CDR2 SMNVEV (reference sequence). The CDR3 runs 16 residues. Overall study results and limits: The study found Spike-specific TCR breadth and depth rose after two AZD1222 doses. Among those given AZD1222, only 5 to 7 were seropositive at baseline.

Clones were sequenced by immunoSEQ multiplex PCR, and TCRdb holds only the in-frame ones, with some missing. The data hold about 92,000 clones, with roughly nine tenths observed a single time. The sequenced sample was peripheral blood, obtained on day 0 of AZD1222 vaccination. The chain employs TRBV27 and TRBJ1-1; 7 nucleotides align to TRBD1. The TCR comes from an adult in good health. The CDR3 protein is CASRAVGGVLNTEAFF. CDR3 DNA: TGTGCCAGCAGGGCTGTAGGGGGCGTGTTGAACACTGAAGCTTTCTTT.